Below are 27 T cell receptor beta chains sequenced from a single sample in a study of blood T cell repertoires in COVID-19. This table comes from immunoSEQ multiplex PCR, and its TCRdb copy is limited to in-frame clones, with some not included. The sample lists under 300,000 clones, approximately 86% occurring once. The sample comprised PBMCs or T cells enriched from blood (not recorded which). Every receptor here comes from a woman in her thirties or forties with acute COVID-19.

The gene calls are TRBV12-3 or TRBV12-4 and TRBJ1-4, with D unresolved. V lost 7 bases, J lost 4 bases, and 7 bases lay in between. The CDR3 consists of 12 residues. The CDR3 spells CASTGFNEKLFF. CDR3 sequence (DNA): TGTGCCAGCACAGGTTTTAATGAAAAACTGTTTTTT.

This chain links TRBV5-6 with TRBJ2-1, with 10 bases aligning to TRBD2. CDR3 length: 16 residues. CDR1 and CDR2 from the germline V gene are SGHDT and YYEEEE. J was trimmed by 10 bases and V by 0 bases; bases with no gene match: 10. CDR3 sequence (DNA): TGTGCCAGCAGCTTGGTGCTAGCGGGAGTTTTTGGGGAGCAGTTCTTC. Protein: CASSLVLAGVFGEQFF.

The chain employs TRBV7-9 and TRBJ2-1; 11 nucleotides line up with TRBD2. Per the germline V gene, CDR1 is SEHNR and CDR2 is FQNEAQ (reference sequence). This CDR3 is built from 15 residues. With V trimmed by 5 bases and J by 10 bases, 10 bases remained unmatched. The CDR3 spells CASSPVLAGVREQFF. CDR3 bases: TGTGCCAGCAGCCCCGTACTAGCGGGAGTCCGGGAGCAGTTCTTC.

V gene TRBV7-8 combines with J gene TRBJ1-5; D is perhaps TRBD1 (5 bases). This CDR3 comprises 17 residues. With 5 bases removed from V and 0 bases from J, the gap between germline ends came to 17 bases. Germline CDR1 is SGHVS and CDR2 is FQNEAQ. The CDR3 here is CASSPTRGTYSNQPQHF. CDR3 coding DNA: TGTGCCAGCAGCCCAACTCGGGGGACCTATAGCAATCAGCCCCAGCATTTT.

This clone came up once. The chain recombines TRBV9 with TRBJ1-3; no reliable D call. The V and J ends lost 4 bases and 0 bases respectively, with 17 bases between them. The CDR3 sequence is 17 residues long. Germline CDR1 is SGDLS and CDR2 is YYNGEE. Here the CDR3 reads CASSLDVSGNSGNTIYF. The CDR3 DNA reads TGTGCCAGCAGCTTAGACGTGTCCGGGAACTCTGGAAACACCATATATTTT. Based on the CDR3 plus reference TRBV9 and TRBJ1-3, the full variable domain is DSGVTQTPKHLITATGQRVTLRCSPRSGDLSVYWYQQSLDQGLQFLIQYYNGEERAKGNILERFSAQQFPDLHSELNLSSLELGDSALYFCASSLDVSGNSGNTIYFGEGSWLTVV.

This chain links TRBV5-1 with TRBJ2-6, with a possible D match to TRBD1 (6 bases). V was cut by 0 bases and J by 0 bases, with 22 bases left in between. This CDR3 contains 21 residues. Germline CDR1 is SGHRS and CDR2 is YFSETQ. CDR3 sequence (DNA): TGCGCCAGCAGCTTGGCCGGGCCGGGTGCTGGGGGCGGCTCTGGGGCCAACGTCCTGACTTTC. Residues: CASSLAGPGAGGGSGANVLTF. Complete variable domain (other parts from reference TRBV5-1 and TRBJ2-6): KAGVTQTPRYLIKTRGQQVTLSCSPISGHRSVSWYQQTPGQGLQFLFEYFSETQRNKGNFPGRFSGRQFSNSRSEMNVSTLELGDSALYLCASSLAGPGAGGGSGANVLTFGAGSRLTVL.

The V call is TRBV5-1, the J call TRBJ2-2; 8 nucleotides agree with TRBD1. Germline CDR1 is SGHRS and CDR2 is YFSETQ. After removal of 4 bases from V and 6 bases from J, the junction contained 8 bases not matched to a gene. The CDR3 runs to 15 residues. The DNA of the CDR3 is TGCGCCAGCAGCGACAGGGGACTCTTTTCCGGGGAGCTGTTTTTT. Amino acid sequence: CASSDRGLFSGELFF. The full variable domain, rest sourced from reference TRBV5-1 and TRBJ2-2, is KAGVTQTPRYLIKTRGQQVTLSCSPISGHRSVSWYQQTPGQGLQFLFEYFSETQRNKGNFPGRFSGRQFSNSRSEMNVSTLELGDSALYLCASSDRGLFSGELFFGEGSRLTVL.

There are a few counts of this clone. V usage is TRBV5-1 and J usage is TRBJ2-2; tentatively, D is TRBD2 (6 bases). From germline, CDR1 is SGHRS and CDR2 YFSETQ. The CDR3 sequence is 16 residues long. Between the trimmed V and J ends, which lost 0 bases and 6 bases, there was a span of 15 bases. The CDR3 is CASSLEVLAGSGELFF. CDR3 coding DNA: TGCGCCAGCAGCTTGGAGGTACTAGCTGGGTCCGGGGAGCTGTTTTTT.

The genes are TRBV19 and TRBJ2-5; 8 nucleotides line up with TRBD2. Germline CDR1 is LNHDA and CDR2 is SQIVND (reference sequence). The CDR3 length is 15 residues. The V gene end was trimmed by 6 bases and the J gene end by 2 bases; junction bases not matched to a gene: 8. The CDR3, as DNA: TGTGCCAGTAGCGTCCGGGGGGGTAAACAAGAGACCCAGTACTTC. This translates into CASSVRGGKQETQYF.

The chain has TRBV7-9 and TRBJ2-7; 7 bases are shared with TRBD2. Germline V gene lookup returns CDR1 SEHNR and CDR2 FQNEAQ (reference sequence). The V segment lost 5 bases and the J segment 2 bases; nucleotides outside the gene matches: 9. The CDR3 has 15 residues. The CDR3 protein is CASSPREAGTYEQYF. The CDR3 nucleotides read TGTGCCAGCAGCCCACGGGAAGCGGGGACCTACGAGCAGTACTTC.

This sequence joins TRBV5-1 and TRBJ2-3; TRBD1 aligns across 8 bases. In germline, CDR1 is SGHRS, CDR2 YFSETQ. V lost 4 bases and J lost 5; bases outside the gene matches: 6. The CDR3 runs 14 residues. CDR3 DNA sequence: TGCGCCAGCAGCCCGGACAGGGCCGAAGATACGCAGTATTTT. Its translation: CASSPDRAEDTQYF.

This clone came up a few times. The V call is TRBV5-5, the J call TRBJ1-5, with 9 nucleotides matching TRBD1. The junction had 4 bases not matched to a gene; V was cut back by 3 bases and J by 6 bases. The CDR3 extends over 14 amino acids. Per the germline V gene, CDR1 is SGHKS and CDR2 is YYEKEE (reference sequence). This chain's CDR3 is CASSWGQGGQPQHF. CDR3 bases: TGTGCCAGCAGCTGGGGACAGGGTGGTCAGCCCCAGCATTTT.

The genes are TRBV28 and TRBJ1-2; D not resolved. Germline CDR1 reads MDHEN; CDR2 reads SYDVKM. The CDR3 has 9 amino acids. Trimming took off 11 bases at V and 6 bases at J, with 7 bases between the two ends. CDR3 nucleotides: TGTGCCTACTTAAATGGCTACACCTTC. Protein sequence: CAYLNGYTF.

The chain combines TRBV9 with TRBJ2-7, with 11 positions matching TRBD2. V lost 4 bases and J lost 4; bases outside the gene matches: 7. The CDR3 runs to 15 residues. Germline CDR1 and CDR2: SGDLS and YYNGEE. The CDR3 bases are TGTGCCAGCAGCACCGGGACTAGCGGCCGATACGAGCAGTACTTC. It yields the protein CASSTGTSGRYEQYF.

There are a few counts of this clone. The chain couples TRBV12-3 or TRBV12-4 to TRBJ2-7; D gene ambiguous. V gave up 2 bases and J gave up 1 base, with 3 bases separating them. The CDR3 extends over 12 amino acids. Written as DNA, the CDR3 is TGTGCCAGCAGTTTAACATCCTACGAGCAGTACTTC. Its translation: CASSLTSYEQYF.

In this sample, this clone turned up a few times. The chain is built from TRBV5-1 and TRBJ1-4, with TRBD1 as a possible D gene (6 bases). Germline loops: CDR1 SGHRS, CDR2 YFSETQ. This CDR3 is 16 amino acids long. Trimming stripped 4 bases from V and 0 bases from J, with 13 bases between. CDR3 bases: TGCGCCAGCAGCCCGGGAACAGGGACAACTAATGAAAAACTGTTTTTT. Translating gives CASSPGTGTTNEKLFF.

This clone occurred a few times. The rearrangement joins TRBV30 to TRBJ2-1; unclear D gene. This CDR3 has 11 amino acids. Germline CDR1 reads GTSNPN; CDR2 reads SVGIG (reference sequence). V gave up 5 bases and J gave up 7 bases, with 9 bases separating them. The CDR3 spells CAWGMENEQFF. The CDR3, as DNA: TGTGCCTGGGGCATGGAGAATGAGCAGTTCTTC. The variable domain in full, with the rest retrieved from reference TRBV30 and TRBJ2-1, is SQTIHQWPATLVQPVGSPLSLECTVEGTSNPNLYWYRQAAGRGLQLLFYSVGIGQISSEVPQNLSASRPQDRQFILSSKKLLLSDSGFYLCAWGMENEQFFGPGTRLTVL.

The V and J genes are TRBV9 and TRBJ1-2; the D gene is possibly TRBD1 (6 bases). Germline V CDR1 and CDR2: SGDLS, YYNGEE. The length of the CDR3 is 15 residues. Deletions cut 0 bases from V and 7 bases from J, with 16 bases between. CDR3 nucleotides: TGTGCCAGCAGCGTAGTGGGTCAGGGGTCGTTTGGCTACACCTTC. This translates into CASSVVGQGSFGYTF.

The genes are TRBV19 and TRBJ1-4, with TRBD1 identical over 7 bases. Germline CDR1 reads LNHDA; CDR2 reads SQIVND (reference sequence). This CDR3 region has 16 residues. V was clipped by 4 bases and J by 0 bases; unmatched bases: 5. In nucleotides, the CDR3 is TGTGCCAGTAGTAGGGGGACAGCTACAACTAATGAAAAACTGTTTTTT. This sequence encodes CASSRGTATTNEKLFF. The whole variable domain, remainder taken from reference TRBV19 and TRBJ1-4, is DGGITQSPKYLFRKEGQNVTLSCEQNLNHDAMYWYRQDPGQGLRLIYYSQIVNDFQKGDIAEGYSVSREKKESFPLTVTSAQKNPTAFYLCASSRGTATTNEKLFFGSGTQLSVL.

This clone has a count of ten or more. The rearrangement joins TRBV4-1 to TRBJ1-1, with D uncertain. The germline gives CDR1 MGHRA, CDR2 YSYEKL. This CDR3 region has 12 residues. V was shortened by 5 bases and J by 8 bases, with 12 bases between the two germline ends. CDR3 sequence (DNA): TGCGCCAGCAGCGGCCGGGATGACGAAGCTTTCTTT. The encoded protein is CASSGRDDEAFF.

This clone was detected only once. CDR3 region: CASTTGGANSPLHF. CDR3 nucleotides: TGTGCCAGCACCACAGGGGGCGCGAATTCACCCCTCCACTTT. This chain links TRBV11-3 with TRBJ1-6; 9 nucleotides match TRBD1. The CDR3 spans 14 residues. V shed 7 bases, J shed 7 bases, and the junction held 5 bases outside the gene matches. Germline V CDR1 and CDR2: SGHNT, YENEEA.

This rearrangement joins TRBV6-5 to TRBJ1-5, with D possibly matching TRBD1 (5 bases). With 2 bases removed from V and 4 bases from J, the gap between germline ends came to 12 bases. The CDR3 runs to 15 residues. CDR1 and CDR2 (germline): MNHEY, SVGAGI. Here the CDR3 DNA reads TGTGCCAGCAGTTACGGCCCAGGGAATAATCAGCCCCAGCATTTT. Translating gives CASSYGPGNNQPQHF.

The gene calls are TRBV14 and TRBJ1-2, with D tentatively TRBD1 (6 bases). Trimming stripped 0 bases from V and 3 bases from J, with 11 bases between. The CDR3 consists of 15 residues. Germline CDR1 and CDR2: SGHDN and FVKESK. CDR3 region: CASSQETGRHYGYTF. CDR3 in DNA: TGTGCCAGCAGCCAAGAAACAGGGAGACACTATGGCTACACCTTC.

DNA of the CDR3: TGTGCCAGCAGCCCTGGACTAGTTGACACCGGGGAGCTGTTTTTT. This encodes CASSPGLVDTGELFF. The rearrangement uses TRBV11-3 and TRBJ2-2; TRBD2 matches 7 bases. J was trimmed by 3 bases and V by 5 bases; bases with no gene match: 6. This CDR3 contains 15 residues. Germline V gene sequence: CDR1 SGHNT, CDR2 YENEEA.

The V call is TRBV24-1, the J call TRBJ1-2, with D perhaps matching TRBD1 (5 bases). Germline CDR1 is KGHDR and CDR2 is SFDVKD. CDR3 length equals 19 residues. V was pared by 1 base and J by 6 bases, with 26 bases between. DNA of the CDR3: TGTGCCACCAGTGATTTTGGGGAGGCAGGGAGAGCAGGAGTGGATGGCTACACCTTC. Its translation is CATSDFGEAGRAGVDGYTF.

The rearrangement uses TRBV5-1 and TRBJ2-7; maybe TRBD2 (6 bases). The CDR3 is 15 residues long. V gave up 9 bases and J gave up 3 bases, with 22 bases separating them. Germline lookup yields CDR1 SGHRS and CDR2 YFSETQ. The CDR3 DNA is TGCGCCACCAGGTCCCCACCAACTAGCTTCTACGAGCAGTACTTC. It encodes CATRSPPTSFYEQYF.

The gene calls are TRBV21-1 and TRBJ1-1; whether TRBD1, the table's D call, matches the DNA was not checked. TRBV21-1 is deemed a pseudogene. The CDR3 is made up of 13 amino acids. The CDR3 DNA sequence: TGTGCCAGCAGCCGACAGGGTCTATCTGAAGCTTTCTTT. Its protein product is CASSRQGLSEAFF.